Listed below are T cell receptor beta chains from one sample, sequenced in a study of cytomegalovirus exposure and HLA in healthy donors. Sequencing was performed with immunoSEQ multiplex PCR; in TCRdb, only in-frame clones are kept and a portion is missing. The sample carries around 190,000 clones, roughly four fifths recorded once. The sequencing input was PBMCs. These receptor sequences come from a young woman in good health and CMV-seropositive. CDR3s include the opening cysteine and the closing phenylalanine or tryptophan. Fields, in order: D gene, clone size, J gene, V gene, CDR3 protein, CDR3 DNA. D genes are given only for firm matches. Some rows have no size entry. The others give once, few or many, or a class for an expanded clone.

d_gene: NA; abundance: NA; j_gene: TRBJ2-1; v_gene: TRBV27; CDR3aa: CATLLYNEQFF; CDR3nt: TGTGCCACCTTACTCTACAATGAGCAGTTCTTC
d_gene: TRBD1; abundance: NA; j_gene: TRBJ1-1; v_gene: TRBV5-4; CDR3aa: CASSEPGQGFGTEAFF; CDR3nt: TGTGCCAGCAGCGAGCCGGGACAGGGGTTCGGGACTGAAGCTTTCTTT
d_gene: TRBD1; abundance: NA; j_gene: TRBJ1-1; v_gene: TRBV6-1; CDR3aa: CASSRGVEAFF; CDR3nt: TGTGCCAGCAGCAGGGGGGTTGAAGCTTTCTTT
d_gene: NA; abundance: NA; j_gene: TRBJ2-1; v_gene: TRBV27; CDR3aa: CASSVYPSEQFF; CDR3nt: TGTGCCAGCAGTGTGTACCCCAGTGAGCAGTTCTTC
d_gene: TRBD2; abundance: NA; j_gene: TRBJ2-2; v_gene: TRBV11-2; CDR3aa: CASSPTSGWTGELFF; CDR3nt: TGTGCCAGCAGCCCAACTAGCGGGTGGACCGGGGAGCTGTTTTTT
d_gene: NA; abundance: NA; j_gene: TRBJ2-5; v_gene: TRBV7-6; CDR3aa: CASSLGVRETQYF; CDR3nt: TGTGCCAGCAGCTTAGGGGTGAGGGAGACCCAGTACTTC
d_gene: TRBD2; abundance: NA; j_gene: TRBJ2-7; v_gene: TRBV4-1; CDR3aa: CASSQVRGGRISYEQYF; CDR3nt: TGCGCCAGCAGCCAAGTACGGGGCGGGAGGATTTCCTACGAGCAGTACTTC
d_gene: NA; abundance: NA; j_gene: TRBJ1-1; v_gene: TRBV5-6; CDR3aa: CASSARVMNTEAFF; CDR3nt: TGTGCCAGCAGCGCCAGGGTAATGAACACTGAAGCTTTCTTT
d_gene: NA; abundance: NA; j_gene: TRBJ2-7; v_gene: TRBV10-1; CDR3aa: CASSEFGGEQYF; CDR3nt: TGCGCCAGCAGTGAATTTGGGGGCGAGCAGTACTTC
d_gene: NA; abundance: NA; j_gene: TRBJ2-7; v_gene: TRBV4-2; CDR3aa: CASSQDFSVSYEQYF; CDR3nt: TGTGCCAGCAGCCAAGATTTCAGCGTCTCCTACGAGCAGTACTTC
d_gene: NA; abundance: NA; j_gene: TRBJ1-2; v_gene: TRBV5-6; CDR3aa: CASSLGRAPGDYTF; CDR3nt: TGTGCCAGCAGCTTGGGCAGGGCCCCAGGCGACTACACCTTC
d_gene: TRBD2; abundance: NA; j_gene: TRBJ2-1; v_gene: TRBV25-1; CDR3aa: CAREGKRGYNEQFF; CDR3nt: TGTGCCAGGGAAGGGAAGCGGGGCTACAATGAGCAGTTCTTC
d_gene: TRBD2; abundance: NA; j_gene: TRBJ2-1; v_gene: TRBV29-1; CDR3aa: CSVESGGNEQFF; CDR3nt: TGCAGCGTTGAATCGGGAGGGAATGAGCAGTTCTTC
d_gene: NA; abundance: NA; j_gene: TRBJ2-1; v_gene: TRBV19; CDR3aa: CASSILTGLGQFF; CDR3nt: TGTGCCAGTAGTATTTTGACAGGCTTAGGGCAGTTCTTC
d_gene: NA; abundance: NA; j_gene: TRBJ1-5; v_gene: TRBV19; CDR3aa: CASSIDRVGAHDNQPQHF; CDR3nt: TGTGCCAGTAGTATAGATCGAGTTGGGGCCCACGACAATCAGCCCCAGCATTTT
d_gene: NA; abundance: NA; j_gene: TRBJ2-7; v_gene: TRBV11-3; CDR3aa: CASSLGAGSYEQYF; CDR3nt: TGTGCCAGCAGCTTAGGCGCGGGGTCCTACGAGCAGTACTTC
d_gene: TRBD1; abundance: NA; j_gene: TRBJ1-3; v_gene: TRBV27; CDR3aa: CASSPTGLSGNTIYF; CDR3nt: TGTGCCAGCAGTCCGACAGGGTTATCGGGAAACACCATATATTTT
d_gene: NA; abundance: NA; j_gene: TRBJ2-1; v_gene: TRBV5-1; CDR3aa: CASSSRSYNEQFF; CDR3nt: TGCGCCAGCAGCTCGCGTTCCTACAATGAGCAGTTCTTC
d_gene: TRBD1; abundance: NA; j_gene: TRBJ1-4; v_gene: TRBV5-1; CDR3aa: CASSLATGVRTNEKLFF; CDR3nt: TGCGCCAGCAGCTTGGCGACAGGGGTGAGAACTAATGAAAAACTGTTTTTT
d_gene: NA; abundance: NA; j_gene: TRBJ2-7; v_gene: TRBV6-5; CDR3aa: CASSSDLGRGEQYF; CDR3nt: TGTGCCAGCAGTTCCGACCTCGGTCGGGGCGAGCAGTACTTC
d_gene: NA; abundance: NA; j_gene: TRBJ2-3; v_gene: TRBV10-3; CDR3aa: CAISESASSQYF; CDR3nt: TGTGCCATCAGTGAGTCGGCTAGCTCGCAGTATTTT
d_gene: TRBD1; abundance: NA; j_gene: TRBJ1-2; v_gene: TRBV7-8; CDR3aa: CASSSIRDRGRGYTF; CDR3nt: TGTGCCAGCAGCTCCATCCGGGACAGGGGACGCGGCTACACCTTC
d_gene: NA; abundance: NA; j_gene: TRBJ1-1; v_gene: TRBV11-3; CDR3aa: CASSLGPNTEAFF; CDR3nt: TGTGCCAGCAGCTTAGGTCCAAACACTGAAGCTTTCTTT
d_gene: NA; abundance: NA; j_gene: TRBJ2-1; v_gene: TRBV6-5; CDR3aa: CAIQLGGGQGEQFF; CDR3nt: TGTGCCATCCAGTTAGGGGGAGGGCAAGGGGAGCAGTTCTTC
d_gene: NA; abundance: NA; j_gene: TRBJ2-1; v_gene: TRBV21-1; CDR3aa: CATPKRTSGRGPYNEQFF; CDR3nt: TGTGCCACCCCAAAAAGGACTAGCGGGAGAGGACCCTACAATGAGCAGTTCTTC
d_gene: NA; abundance: NA; j_gene: TRBJ1-2; v_gene: TRBV7-9; CDR3aa: CASSSLTGYGYTF; CDR3nt: TGTGCCAGCAGCTCCCTGACAGGATATGGCTACACCTTC
d_gene: NA; abundance: NA; j_gene: TRBJ2-2; v_gene: TRBV19; CDR3aa: CASRKERSAGELFF; CDR3nt: TGTGCCAGTAGAAAGGAGCGGTCGGCCGGGGAGCTGTTTTTT
d_gene: NA; abundance: NA; j_gene: TRBJ2-2; v_gene: TRBV19; CDR3aa: CASRIKGVMSTGELFF; CDR3nt: TGTGCCAGTAGGATAAAGGGGGTAATGAGCACCGGGGAGCTGTTTTTT
d_gene: NA; abundance: few; j_gene: TRBJ2-1; v_gene: TRBV28; CDR3aa: CASSPGWVSSYNEQFF; CDR3nt: TGTGCCAGCAGTCCAGGCTGGGTAAGCTCCTACAATGAGCAGTTCTTC
d_gene: NA; abundance: NA; j_gene: TRBJ1-1; v_gene: TRBV6-6; CDR3aa: CASSYSAGRPEAFF; CDR3nt: TGTGCCAGCAGTTACTCGGCAGGGCGCCCTGAAGCTTTCTTT
d_gene: TRBD1; abundance: NA; j_gene: TRBJ2-7; v_gene: TRBV6-5; CDR3aa: CASSSAGTGAYEQYF; CDR3nt: TGTGCCAGCAGTTCAGCCGGGACAGGGGCCTACGAGCAGTACTTC
d_gene: NA; abundance: NA; j_gene: TRBJ1-3; v_gene: TRBV5-1; CDR3aa: CASSLALAGSSGNTIYF; CDR3nt: TGCGCCAGCAGCTTAGCCCTTGCAGGGTCCTCTGGAAACACCATATATTTT
d_gene: TRBD1; abundance: NA; j_gene: TRBJ1-4; v_gene: TRBV25-1; CDR3aa: CASSERGTGGEKLFF; CDR3nt: TGTGCCAGCAGTGAACGCGGGACAGGGGGAGAAAAACTGTTTTTT
d_gene: NA; abundance: NA; j_gene: TRBJ1-1; v_gene: TRBV27; CDR3aa: CASSPQQVSGTEAFF; CDR3nt: TGTGCCAGCAGTCCTCAACAGGTGTCGGGCACTGAAGCTTTCTTT
d_gene: TRBD1; abundance: NA; j_gene: TRBJ2-5; v_gene: TRBV2; CDR3aa: CASSKDRGSQETQYF; CDR3nt: TGTGCCAGCAGTAAGGACAGGGGATCTCAAGAGACCCAGTACTTC
d_gene: NA; abundance: NA; j_gene: TRBJ1-1; v_gene: TRBV12-5; CDR3aa: CASGAGLGAAEAFF; CDR3nt: TGTGCTAGTGGTGCTGGACTGGGCGCAGCTGAAGCTTTCTTT
d_gene: NA; abundance: NA; j_gene: TRBJ2-1; v_gene: TRBV18; CDR3aa: CASSPQDNEQFF; CDR3nt: TGTGCCAGCTCACCGCAGGACAATGAGCAGTTCTTC
d_gene: TRBD2; abundance: NA; j_gene: TRBJ2-1; v_gene: TRBV28; CDR3aa: CASSGTSGSRSYNEQFF; CDR3nt: TGTGCCAGCAGCGGGACTAGCGGTTCTCGCTCCTACAATGAGCAGTTCTTC
d_gene: NA; abundance: few; j_gene: TRBJ1-2; v_gene: TRBV4-1; CDR3aa: CASSQKQGGYTF; CDR3nt: TGCGCCAGCAGCCAAAAGCAGGGTGGCTACACCTTC
d_gene: TRBD1; abundance: few; j_gene: TRBJ2-2; v_gene: TRBV5-1; CDR3aa: CASSGRDRAPGELFF; CDR3nt: TGCGCCAGCAGCGGCCGGGACAGGGCCCCCGGGGAGCTGTTTTTT
d_gene: NA; abundance: NA; j_gene: TRBJ2-7; v_gene: TRBV6-6; CDR3aa: CASSYRGIYEQYF; CDR3nt: TGTGCCAGCAGCTATCGTGGTATTTACGAGCAGTACTTC
d_gene: TRBD2; abundance: NA; j_gene: TRBJ2-7; v_gene: TRBV9; CDR3aa: CASSADVGLAGAYEQYF; CDR3nt: TGTGCCAGCAGCGCAGACGTCGGACTAGCGGGCGCCTACGAGCAGTACTTC
d_gene: NA; abundance: NA; j_gene: TRBJ1-3; v_gene: TRBV5-5; CDR3aa: CASSGGQGMAGNTIYF; CDR3nt: TGTGCCAGCAGCGGCGGTCAGGGGATGGCAGGAAACACCATATATTTT
d_gene: TRBD2; abundance: few; j_gene: TRBJ2-1; v_gene: TRBV6-4; CDR3aa: CATQTSGGNEQFF; CDR3nt: TGTGCCACCCAGACTAGCGGGGGAAATGAGCAGTTCTTC
d_gene: TRBD1; abundance: NA; j_gene: TRBJ2-2; v_gene: TRBV5-4; CDR3aa: CASRATGGNTGELFF; CDR3nt: TGTGCCAGCAGAGCCACAGGGGGTAACACCGGGGAGCTGTTTTTT
d_gene: TRBD1; abundance: NA; j_gene: TRBJ2-1; v_gene: TRBV11-2; CDR3aa: CASSYKMTGREQFF; CDR3nt: TGTGCCAGCAGCTACAAAATGACAGGGCGTGAGCAGTTCTTC
d_gene: NA; abundance: NA; j_gene: TRBJ2-3; v_gene: TRBV7-9; CDR3aa: CASRRDSTDTQYF; CDR3nt: TGTGCCAGCAGGCGGGACAGCACAGATACGCAGTATTTT
d_gene: TRBD2; abundance: NA; j_gene: TRBJ2-2; v_gene: TRBV29-1; CDR3aa: CSVESGGRELFF; CDR3nt: TGCAGCGTGGAGAGCGGGGGCCGGGAGCTGTTTTTT
d_gene: NA; abundance: once; j_gene: TRBJ2-7; v_gene: TRBV10-3; CDR3aa: CAISQNYEQYF; CDR3nt: TGTGCCATCAGCCAAAACTACGAGCAGTACTTC
d_gene: NA; abundance: few; j_gene: TRBJ2-7; v_gene: TRBV28; CDR3aa: CASSRLDFSYEQYF; CDR3nt: TGTGCCAGCAGTCGACTAGATTTCTCCTACGAGCAGTACTTC
d_gene: NA; abundance: NA; j_gene: TRBJ2-7; v_gene: TRBV29-1; CDR3aa: CSVEDNSYEQYF; CDR3nt: TGCAGCGTTGAAGATAACAGCTACGAGCAGTACTTC
d_gene: TRBD2; abundance: NA; j_gene: TRBJ2-7; v_gene: TRBV28; CDR3aa: CASSSLQGLLAGGYEQYF; CDR3nt: TGTGCCAGCAGTTCCTTACAGGGTTTGCTAGCGGGTGGCTACGAGCAGTACTTC
d_gene: TRBD2; abundance: NA; j_gene: TRBJ2-1; v_gene: TRBV15; CDR3aa: CATTASGSYNEQFF; CDR3nt: TGTGCCACTACCGCTAGCGGCTCCTACAATGAGCAGTTCTTC